This is a list of T cell receptor beta chains from one sample in a study of cytomegalovirus exposure and HLA in healthy donors. The repertoire was sequenced with immunoSEQ multiplex PCR; TCRdb's copy has only in-frame clones and lacks some. The table includes fewer than 140,000 clones, roughly 80% detected once. The specimen was PBMCs. These receptors came from a man aged 55 to 70 in good health and CMV-seronegative. Each CDR3 is given with its conserved first and last residue. Fields, in order: CDR3 protein, CDR3 DNA, V gene, clone size, J gene, D gene. A D gene is named only where the DNA matches it firmly. Size tells how often a clone was seen (once, few, many) or the class of an expanded clone, and some rows leave it out.

CDR3 protein: CASSKEKFAGTANTEAFF
CDR3 DNA: TGTGCCAGCAGCAAGGAGAAATTTGCTGGGACAGCGAACACTGAAGCTTTCTTT
V gene: TRBV21-1
clone size: -
J gene: TRBJ1-1
D gene: -

CDR3 protein: CASSYNGQGISSPLHF
CDR3 DNA: TGTGCCAGCAGTTACAACGGTCAGGGGATATCGTCACCCCTCCACTTT
V gene: TRBV6-5
clone size: -
J gene: TRBJ1-6
D gene: -

CDR3 protein: CASSQSTGINQPQHF
CDR3 DNA: TGTGCCAGCAGCCAATCCACAGGGATCAATCAGCCCCAGCATTTT
V gene: TRBV16
clone size: -
J gene: TRBJ1-5
D gene: -

CDR3 protein: CASSEGRTQNQPQHF
CDR3 DNA: TGTGCCAGCAGTGAAGGACGGACTCAAAATCAGCCCCAGCATTTT
V gene: TRBV6-1
clone size: -
J gene: TRBJ1-5
D gene: -

CDR3 protein: CASSRAGTSGGYTQYF
CDR3 DNA: TGTGCCAGCAGCCGGGCGGGGACTAGCGGGGGTTATACGCAGTATTTT
V gene: TRBV7-3
clone size: -
J gene: TRBJ2-3
D gene: TRBD2

CDR3 protein: CASSLEGSSNEQFF
CDR3 DNA: TGTGCCAGCAGCCTTGAGGGTTCCAGCAATGAGCAGTTCTTC
V gene: TRBV6-4
clone size: -
J gene: TRBJ2-1
D gene: -

CDR3 protein: CASSPRVVQETQYF
CDR3 DNA: TGTGCCAGCAGCCCGCGGGTAGTCCAAGAGACCCAGTACTTC
V gene: TRBV9
clone size: few
J gene: TRBJ2-5
D gene: -

CDR3 protein: CASSLGGRLEETQYF
CDR3 DNA: TGTGCCAGCAGCTTAGGGGGCCGCTTGGAAGAGACCCAGTACTTC
V gene: TRBV7-2
clone size: -
J gene: TRBJ2-5
D gene: -

CDR3 protein: CAVSQGQTQYF
CDR3 DNA: TGTGCCGTATCACAGGGCCAGACCCAGTACTTC
V gene: TRBV10-3
clone size: few
J gene: TRBJ2-5
D gene: -

CDR3 protein: CASSARGLAGVEQFF
CDR3 DNA: TGCGCCAGCAGTGCCCGGGGACTAGCGGGGGTAGAGCAGTTCTTC
V gene: TRBV10-2
clone size: -
J gene: TRBJ2-1
D gene: TRBD2

CDR3 protein: CASSQGSGTGGQETQYF
CDR3 DNA: TGCGCCAGCAGCCAAGGGTCTGGGACAGGGGGGCAAGAGACCCAGTACTTC
V gene: TRBV5-1
clone size: -
J gene: TRBJ2-5
D gene: TRBD1

CDR3 protein: CASSLGQGIPGEQYF
CDR3 DNA: TGTGCCAGCAGCTTAGGTCAGGGGATTCCGGGCGAGCAGTACTTC
V gene: TRBV7-9
clone size: -
J gene: TRBJ2-7
D gene: -

CDR3 protein: CASSLSGDTQYF
CDR3 DNA: TGTGCCAGCTCCCTAAGCGGAGATACGCAGTATTTT
V gene: TRBV6-1
clone size: -
J gene: TRBJ2-3
D gene: -

CDR3 protein: CASRPGTQNTGELFF
CDR3 DNA: TGCGCCAGCAGACCCGGGACACAGAACACCGGGGAGCTGTTTTTT
V gene: TRBV5-1
clone size: -
J gene: TRBJ2-2
D gene: -

CDR3 protein: CASSLALQAYTPSYEQYF
CDR3 DNA: TGTGCCAGCAGCTTGGCGTTGCAGGCATACACCCCCTCCTACGAGCAGTACTTC
V gene: TRBV5-8
clone size: few
J gene: TRBJ2-7
D gene: -

CDR3 protein: CASSLDIDTQYF
CDR3 DNA: TGTGCCAGCAGCTTGGATATAGATACGCAGTATTTT
V gene: TRBV5-4
clone size: -
J gene: TRBJ2-3
D gene: -

CDR3 protein: CASSLDGGTDTQYF
CDR3 DNA: TGTGCCAGCAGCTTGGACGGGGGCACAGATACGCAGTATTTT
V gene: TRBV5-6
clone size: -
J gene: TRBJ2-3
D gene: -